Listed below are T cell receptor beta chains from one sample, sequenced in a study of blood T cell repertoires in COVID-19. Measured with immunoSEQ multiplex PCR; TCRdb has only the in-frame clones, and not every one. The repertoire consists of more than 35,000 clones, with over 80% occurring once and the leading ten covering around 40%. Specimen: peripheral blood. These receptors came from an elderly woman with acute or convalescent COVID-19. The CDR3 runs from the conserved cysteine through the conserved F or W. Each record gives: clone size, D gene, J gene, V gene, CDR3 protein, CDR3 DNA. D genes are given only for firm matches. Part of the rows lack a size; the others show once, few, many or a class for expanded clones.

size: few; D: -; J: TRBJ1-2; V: TRBV4-1; CDR3: CASSQDSGTNYGYTF; DNA: TGCGCCAGCAGCCAAGATTCAGGTACTAACTATGGCTACACCTTC
size: -; D: -; J: TRBJ2-5; V: TRBV19; CDR3: CASSGPGAEQETQYF; DNA: TGTGCCAGTAGTGGGCCAGGAGCGGAACAAGAGACCCAGTACTTC
size: -; D: TRBD1; J: TRBJ1-1; V: TRBV7-9; CDR3: CASSLEGRGRDTEAFF; DNA: TGTGCCAGCAGCTTAGAGGGCAGGGGGCGCGACACTGAAGCTTTCTTT
size: -; D: -; J: TRBJ1-1; V: TRBV21-1; CDR3: CALRPGENTEAFF; DNA: TGTGCCCTCCGGCCAGGGGAGAACACTGAAGCTTTCTTT
size: once; D: TRBD1; J: TRBJ1-2; V: TRBV6-5; CDR3: CASSSQGQGYTF; DNA: TGTGCCAGCAGTTCACAGGGGCAAGGCTACACCTTC
size: -; D: -; J: TRBJ1-2; V: TRBV5-1; CDR3: CASQSIGGNYGYTF; DNA: TGCGCCAGCCAGAGCATAGGAGGGAACTATGGCTACACCTTC
size: -; D: -; J: TRBJ1-4; V: TRBV7-8; CDR3: CASSLGLQGPNEKLFF; DNA: TGTGCCAGCAGCTTAGGATTACAGGGACCGAATGAAAAACTGTTTTTT
size: -; D: -; J: TRBJ2-1; V: TRBV24-1; CDR3: CATAGDDEQFF; DNA: TGTGCCACCGCAGGTGACGATGAGCAGTTCTTC
size: -; D: -; J: TRBJ1-1; V: TRBV7-2; CDR3: CASSPTAAGVTEAFF; DNA: TGTGCCAGCAGCCCCACAGCCGCGGGGGTCACTGAAGCTTTCTTT
size: -; D: -; J: TRBJ1-2; V: TRBV6-5; CDR3: CASSYSGTPNYGYTF; DNA: TGTGCCAGCAGTTACTCGGGGACTCCTAACTATGGCTACACCTTC
size: -; D: -; J: TRBJ1-1; V: TRBV29-1; CDR3: CSAGGMTEAFF; DNA: TGCAGCGCCGGGGGGATGACTGAAGCTTTCTTT
size: -; D: -; J: TRBJ2-3; V: TRBV1; CDR3: CTSSQAPGLNTDTQYF; DNA: TGCACCAGCAGCCAAGCCCCGGGACTCAACACAGATACGCAGTATTTT
size: -; D: -; J: TRBJ1-1; V: TRBV6-5; CDR3: CASRTGVRNTEAFF; DNA: TGTGCCAGCAGGACGGGGGTTCGGAACACTGAAGCTTTCTTT
size: once; D: -; J: TRBJ2-1; V: TRBV3-1/TRBV3-2; CDR3: CASSQVAPGGHSNEQFF; DNA: TGTGCCAGCAGCCAAGTGGCCCCGGGGGGCCATAGTAATGAGCAGTTCTTC
size: -; D: -; J: TRBJ1-5; V: TRBV12-3/TRBV12-4; CDR3: CASTGTSGQPQHF; DNA: TGTGCCAGCACTGGCACCTCAGGTCAGCCCCAGCATTTT
size: -; D: TRBD2; J: TRBJ2-1; V: TRBV3-1/TRBV3-2; CDR3: CASSHYPSGGADNEQFF; DNA: TGTGCCAGCAGCCACTATCCTAGCGGGGGGGCAGACAATGAGCAGTTCTTC
size: once; D: -; J: TRBJ1-5; V: TRBV18; CDR3: CASSLEGDQPQHF; DNA: TGTGCCAGCTCTCTAGAGGGGGATCAGCCCCAGCATTTT
size: -; D: TRBD1; J: TRBJ1-2; V: TRBV6-5; CDR3: CASSRDSTNYGYTF; DNA: TGTGCCAGCAGTCGGGACAGCACTAACTATGGCTACACCTTC
size: few; D: -; J: TRBJ1-2; V: TRBV2; CDR3: CASSLQDSWVYGYTF; DNA: TGTGCCAGCAGCTTACAGGATTCTTGGGTCTATGGCTACACCTTC
size: -; D: -; J: TRBJ1-2; V: TRBV28; CDR3: CASSLSRGGYTF; DNA: TGTGCCAGCAGTTTATCCAGGGGTGGCTACACCTTC
size: -; D: TRBD1; J: TRBJ1-1; V: TRBV7-2; CDR3: CASSSYLRQGAGRNTEAFF; DNA: TGTGCCAGCAGCTCCTATTTAAGACAGGGGGCTGGGAGGAACACTGAAGCTTTCTTT
size: -; D: -; J: TRBJ1-1; V: TRBV14; CDR3: CASSQEGRPPVEAFF; DNA: TGTGCCAGCAGCCAAGAGGGGCGGCCACCGGTTGAAGCTTTCTTT
size: -; D: TRBD1; J: TRBJ2-7; V: TRBV5-1; CDR3: CASSSRTGGNEQYF; DNA: TGCGCCAGCAGCTCCAGGACAGGGGGAAACGAGCAGTACTTC